This T cell receptor beta chain was identified during a study of T cell repertoires in cytomegalovirus infection. The ends were cut back, 0 bases at V and 3 bases at J, with 9 bases in the middle. This CDR3 spans 14 amino acids. Germline CDR1 reads MNHEY; CDR2 reads SVGEGT. This clonotype was detected only a few times. From the reads, TCRdb called clonotypes with MiXCR, one entry per CDR3 protein. The data hold some 180,000 distinct CDR3 sequences, with about 15% observed a single time. This TCR derives from a human donor in good health (CMV status not recorded). Some clones in this sample may be carry-over from other donors' samples. Sequencing was performed on CD8+ T cells from PBMCs. V usage is TRBV6-2 or TRBV6-3 and J usage is TRBJ2-7; D could derive from TRBD1 or TRBD2 (5 bases each). The DNA for the CDR3 is TGTGCCAGCAGTTACTCAGGGACGATCTACGAGCAGTACTTC. Residues: CASSYSGTIYEQYF.